This T cell receptor beta chain came from a study of identical twins. TCRdb ran MiXCR on the 5' RACE reads and lists one entry per CDR3 protein. The table lists 450,000 or so distinct CDR3 sequences, roughly 26% of them singletons. In every case, the donor was a healthy Caucasian. Germline CDR1 and CDR2: SGHDT and YYEEEE. This CDR3 is 15 amino acids long. After removal of 3 bases from V and 3 bases from J, the junction contained 7 bases not matched to a gene. This clonotype was picked up many times. These data were also reused for a study on T cells expressing NK-cell markers. That paper adds: Source material for TCR beta repertoires consisted of sorted CD3+CD56+NKG2C+, CD3+CD56+NKG2C- and CD3+CD56-NKG2C+ T cells. Several of the experiments relied on an anti-gamma-delta TCR antibody so that only alpha-beta TCR T cells were sorted. As a fraction of CD8+ T cells, dominant NKG2C+ clonotypes reached about 1.0-7.5% in six donors.

This clonotype originated in a woman aged 18-29 years in good health. Sequencing used CD4+ T cells sorted from blood. The rearrangement links TRBV5-6 to TRBJ1-1; 8 bases map to TRBD1. In nucleotides, the CDR3 is TGTGCCAGCAGCTACGGACCACAGGGGGACACTGAAGCTTTCTTT. It is translated as CASSYGPQGDTEAFF.